These 14 T cell receptor beta chains originate from one sample sequenced in a study of T cell responses to AZD1222 COVID-19 vaccine (dated by TCRdb to the early 2020s). In light of the paper, this sample's time point label describes: baseline before first vaccination. Preparation of the library involved the immunoSEQ multiplex PCR assay. TCRdb took over this immuneACCESS table, retaining in-frame rearrangements with V and J assigned. Such tables are incomplete; in checked studies, under half of the missing clones stem from an unresolved V gene, and the remainder is unexplained. In all, the sample holds fewer than 35,000 clones, and roughly nine tenths of those were seen once. The ten largest account for 45% of the sample. Here the sequenced sample was peripheral blood, taken on day 0 of AZD1222 vaccination. The origin of the receptors is an adult in good health.

The genes are TRBV10-1 and TRBJ2-1; D is perhaps TRBD2 (6 bases). The ends were cut back, 0 bases at V and 8 bases at J, with 17 bases in the middle. The CDR3 contains 16 residues. Germline assignment: CDR1 WNHNN and CDR2 SYGVQD (reference sequence). The CDR3 DNA sequence: TGCGCCAGCAGTGAGTCGAGGCAGGGAGGAACTCATGAGCAGTTCTTC. Amino acid sequence: CASSESRQGGTHEQFF.

CDR3 protein: CASSFSAGDEKLFF. As DNA, the CDR3 is TGTGCCAGCTCATTTTCGGCAGGGGATGAAAAACTGTTTTTT. V and J are TRBV18 and TRBJ1-4; D might be TRBD1 (6 bases). The CDR3 loop spans 14 amino acids. Germline CDR1 reads KGHSH; CDR2 reads LQKENI. V was cut by 5 bases and J by 6 bases, with 13 bases left in between. The full variable domain, rest sourced from reference TRBV18 and TRBJ1-4, is NAGVMQNPRHLVRRRGQEARLRCSPMKGHSHVYWYRQLPEEGLKFMVYLQKENIIDESGMPKERFSAEFPKEGPSILRIQQVVRGDSAAYFCASSFSAGDEKLFFGSGTQLSVL.

The V call is TRBV27, the J call TRBJ1-5; D gene unclear. V was trimmed by 0 bases and J by 4 bases, leaving 13 bases between them. This CDR3 has 16 amino acids. CDR1 MNHEY and CDR2 SMNVEV come from the germline V gene (reference sequence). The CDR3: CASSLSGGLLNQPQHF. CDR3 coding DNA: TGTGCCAGCAGTTTATCGGGAGGTCTCCTAAATCAGCCCCAGCATTTT.

The chain has TRBV7-8 and TRBJ1-1, with TRBD1 identical over 7 bases. The CDR3 runs 16 residues. The junction had 4 bases not matched to a gene; V was cut back by 0 bases and J by 0 bases. Looked up from germline, CDR1 is SGHVS and CDR2 is FQNEAQ. CDR3 coding DNA: TGTGCCAGCAGCTTAGCCTCGGGACAGATGAACACTGAAGCTTTCTTT. It translates to CASSLASGQMNTEAFF.

V gene TRBV10-2 combines with J gene TRBJ1-6; no definite D call. Germline loops: CDR1 WSHSY, CDR2 SAAADI. The V end lost 0 bases, the J end lost 6 bases, and 9 bases lay between the germline ends. The CDR3 consists of 15 residues. In nucleotides, the CDR3 is TGCGCCAGCAGTGAGTCTCTCGGAGCTAATTCACCCCTCCACTTT. As protein: CASSESLGANSPLHF.

CDR3 in amino acids: CASSLGLAGAETQYF. CDR3 DNA sequence: TGTGCCAGCAGCCTGGGACTAGCGGGGGCGGAGACCCAGTACTTC. The rearrangement joins TRBV7-2 to TRBJ2-5; the match to TRBD2 covers 14 bases. V was clipped by 5 bases and J by 5 bases; unmatched bases: 4. The germline gives CDR1 SGHTA, CDR2 FQGNSA. This CDR3 spans 15 amino acids.

The chain is built from TRBV6-2 or TRBV6-3 and TRBJ1-5; D is unclear. There are 15 residues in the CDR3. Germline V gives CDR1 MNHEY, CDR2 SVGEGT. Trimming left V 5 bases short and J 3 bases short, with 14 bases between. The CDR3 DNA reads TGTGCCAGCAGTCCCTCCGCGGGCCTCAATCAGCCCCAGCATTTT. As protein: CASSPSAGLNQPQHF.

This chain uses TRBV30 with TRBJ1-2; D uncertain. Between the trimmed V and J ends, which lost 0 bases and 2 bases, there was a span of 10 bases. Germline assignment: CDR1 GTSNPN and CDR2 SVGIG (reference sequence). The CDR3 has 14 residues. CDR3 in DNA: TGTGCCTGGAGTGTACCAGGACTAAACTATGGCTACACCTTC. Residues: CAWSVPGLNYGYTF.

V usage is TRBV3-1 (or the pseudogene TRBV3-2) and J usage is TRBJ1-6; D gene uncertain. The CDR3 totals 12 residues. The V and J ends lost 1 base and 7 bases respectively, with 2 bases between them. Looked up from germline, CDR1 is LGHDT and CDR2 is YNNKEL (reference sequence). The CDR3 DNA is TGTGCCAGCAGCCAAGTGAATTCACCCCTCCACTTT. It translates to CASSQVNSPLHF.

This clone was detected only once. V gene TRBV30 combines with J gene TRBJ2-6; tentatively, D is TRBD2 (5 bases). The CDR3 has 15 amino acids. Germline CDR1 GTSNPN, CDR2 SVGIG (reference sequence). Deletions cut 4 bases from V and 1 base from J, with 11 bases between. The CDR3 DNA reads TGTGCCTGGAATAGGGAGAGATCTGGGGCCAACGTCCTGACTTTC. It specifies CAWNRERSGANVLTF.

The chain carries TRBV5-4 and TRBJ1-1; 7 bases map to TRBD1. Germline loops: CDR1 SGHNT, CDR2 YYREEE (reference sequence). CDR3 length: 17 residues. V shed 4 bases and J 1 base; nucleotides not matched to a gene: 13. For the CDR3, the DNA is TGTGCCAGCAGCCGAACAAGCCGGACAGGCGGGAACACTGAAGCTTTCTTT. Protein product: CASSRTSRTGGNTEAFF.

The V and J genes are TRBV18 and TRBJ2-3; TRBD1 matches at 9 bases. Germline CDR1 KGHSH, CDR2 LQKENI. Trimming cost V 6 bases and J 5 bases; bases outside gene matches: 12. The CDR3 contains 16 residues. The CDR3 DNA sequence: TGTGCCAGCTCTTCCGGGACAGGGACCCGAAGAGATACGCAGTATTTT. Its protein is CASSSGTGTRRDTQYF. Together with reference TRBV18 and TRBJ2-3, the CDR3 gives the full variable domain: NAGVMQNPRHLVRRRGQEARLRCSPMKGHSHVYWYRQLPEEGLKFMVYLQKENIIDESGMPKERFSAEFPKEGPSILRIQQVVRGDSAAYFCASSSGTGTRRDTQYFGPGTRLTVL.

This sequence joins TRBV5-5 and TRBJ2-7; D tentatively fits TRBD1 or TRBD2 (5 bases each). CDR1 and CDR2 from the germline V gene are SGHKS and YYEKEE (reference sequence). V gave up 6 bases and J gave up 7 bases, with 11 bases separating them. This CDR3 is 11 amino acids long. The CDR3 sequence: CASNEGREQYF. Here the CDR3 DNA reads TGTGCCAGCAACGAGGGGAGAGAGCAGTACTTC.

The J gene is TRBJ1-5, the V gene TRBV30; TRBD1 is a possible D gene (6 bases). The V gene's germline CDR1 is GTSNPN and CDR2 SVGIG (reference sequence). The V and J ends lost 4 bases and 2 bases respectively, with 15 bases between them. This CDR3 has 15 amino acids. The CDR3, as DNA: TGTGCCTGGACCTCCGGGGGGCTCGGCAATCAGCCCCAGCATTTT. Amino acids: CAWTSGGLGNQPQHF.